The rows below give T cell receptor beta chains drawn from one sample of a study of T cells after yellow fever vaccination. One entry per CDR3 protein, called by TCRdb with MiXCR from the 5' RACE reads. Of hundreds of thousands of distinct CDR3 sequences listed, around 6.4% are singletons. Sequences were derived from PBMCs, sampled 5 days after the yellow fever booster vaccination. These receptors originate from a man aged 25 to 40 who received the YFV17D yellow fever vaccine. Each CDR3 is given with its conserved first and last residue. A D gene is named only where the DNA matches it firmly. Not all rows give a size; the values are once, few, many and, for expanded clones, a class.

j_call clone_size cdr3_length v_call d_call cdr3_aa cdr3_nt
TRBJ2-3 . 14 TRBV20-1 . CSAHAGQLADTQYF TGCAGTGCTCACGCGGGGCAGCTCGCAGATACGCAGTATTTT
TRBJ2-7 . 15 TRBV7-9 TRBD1 CASTDTDRGHHEQYF TGTGCCAGCACCGACACGGACAGGGGGCACCACGAGCAGTACTTC
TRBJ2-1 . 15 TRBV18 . CASSPPSADYNEQFF TGTGCCAGCTCACCACCCTCCGCGGACTACAATGAGCAGTTCTTC
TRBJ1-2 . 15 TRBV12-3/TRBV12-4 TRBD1 CASSHTGTGDYGYTF TGTGCCAGCAGTCATACCGGGACAGGGGACTATGGCTACACCTTC
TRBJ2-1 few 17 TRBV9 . CASSTKLEYILGNEQFF TGTGCCAGCAGCACCAAACTAGAATATATATTGGGCAATGAGCAGTTCTTC
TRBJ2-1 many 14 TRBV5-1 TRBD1 CASSLVGQGGEQFF TGCGCCAGCAGCTTGGTGGGACAGGGAGGTGAGCAGTTCTTC
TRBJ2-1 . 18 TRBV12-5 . CASGFPSSGGGSYNEQFF TGTGCTAGTGGCTTCCCCTCTAGCGGAGGGGGCTCCTACAATGAGCAGTTCTTC
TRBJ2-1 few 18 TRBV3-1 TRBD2 CASSPRGGGLAAPPPQFF TGTGCCAGCAGCCCACGAGGAGGAGGACTAGCGGCCCCACCCCCACAGTTCTTC
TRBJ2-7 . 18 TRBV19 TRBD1 CASSIAPPTGTFSYEQYF TGTGCCAGTAGTATAGCCCCTCCGACAGGGACGTTCTCCTACGAGCAGTACTTC
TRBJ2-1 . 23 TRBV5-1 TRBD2 CASGLFISGSRTGQGVTSNEQFF TGCGCCAGCGGCTTGTTTATTAGCGGGAGTAGGACTGGCCAAGGTGTAACGAGCAATGAGCAGTTCTTC
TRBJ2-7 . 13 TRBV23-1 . CASSLVEGHEQYF TGCGCCAGCAGTCTCGTCGAGGGGCACGAGCAGTACTTC
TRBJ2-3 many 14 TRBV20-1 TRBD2 CSARSGRGTDTQYF TGCAGTGCTAGGAGCGGGAGGGGCACAGATACGCAGTATTTT
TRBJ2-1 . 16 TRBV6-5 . CASSYLRGAAYNEQFF TGTGCCAGCAGTTACCTACGGGGGGCGGCCTACAATGAGCAGTTCTTC
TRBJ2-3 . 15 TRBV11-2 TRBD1 CASGSRTGAADTQYF TGTGCCAGCGGCTCCAGGACAGGGGCCGCCGATACGCAGTATTTT
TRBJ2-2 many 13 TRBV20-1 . CSASGGNTGELFF TGCAGTGCTAGTGGTGGGAACACCGGGGAGCTGTTTTTT
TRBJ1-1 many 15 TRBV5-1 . CASSLRVGENTEAFF TGCGCCAGCAGCTTGCGGGTCGGGGAGAACACTGAAGCTTTCTTT
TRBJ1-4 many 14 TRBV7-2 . CASSFGGSNEKLFF TGTGCCAGCAGCTTTGGGGGTTCTAATGAAAAACTGTTTTTT
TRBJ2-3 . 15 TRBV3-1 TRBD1 CASTLGTGYTDTQYF TGTGCCAGCACCCTCGGGACAGGGTATACAGATACGCAGTATTTT